A single sample gave rise to the 29 T cell receptor beta chains below, sequenced in a study of blood T cell repertoires in COVID-19. This table comes from immunoSEQ multiplex PCR, and its TCRdb copy is limited to in-frame clones, with some not included. The table has under 300,000 clones, roughly 89% seen once. Material: PBMCs or T cells enriched from blood (not recorded which). All receptors derive from a woman in her thirties or forties who had recovered from COVID-19.

This chain links TRBV6-5 with TRBJ2-7, with D possibly being TRBD1 (6 bases). V was pared by 6 bases and J by 4 bases, with 16 bases between. The germline V gene has CDR1 MNHEY and CDR2 SVGAGI. This CDR3 region has 14 residues. This CDR3 reads CASRGDTGFYEQYF. The CDR3 coding sequence is TGTGCCAGCAGGGGGGACACGGGTTTTTACGAGCAGTACTTC.

V gene TRBV29-1 combines with J gene TRBJ1-1; tentatively, D is TRBD1 (6 bases). The germline V and J ends were trimmed by 6 bases and 5 bases, with 13 bases remaining between them. The CDR3 is 12 amino acids. CDR1 and CDR2 from the germline V gene are SQVTM and ANQGSEA. Here the CDR3 DNA reads TGCAGCGTCTCACAGGGCCGGACTGAAGCTTTCTTT. Translation: CSVSQGRTEAFF. Complete variable domain (other parts from reference TRBV29-1 and TRBJ1-1): SAVISQKPSRDICQRGTSLTIQCQVDSQVTMMFWYRQQPGQSLTLIATANQGSEATYESGFVIDKFPISRPNLTFSTLTVSNMSPEDSSIYLCSVSQGRTEAFFGQGTRLTVV.

V gene TRBV29-1 combines with J gene TRBJ1-2; D unclear. Trimming cost V 6 bases and J 0 bases, with 11 bases left between them. CDR3 length: 13 residues. Germline lookup yields CDR1 SQVTM and CDR2 ANQGSEA. CDR3: CSVTSAANYGYTF. The CDR3 DNA reads TGCAGCGTCACCAGCGCCGCTAACTATGGCTACACCTTC.

In its sample, this clone was seen once. The chain combines TRBV6-2 or TRBV6-3 with TRBJ2-5; TRBD1 is a possible D gene (6 bases). Trimming removed 2 bases at V and 4 bases at J, with 11 bases between. Looked up from germline, CDR1 is MNHEY and CDR2 is SVGEGT. This CDR3 is built from 14 residues. The CDR3 is CASSYGGGSETQYF. DNA for the CDR3: TGTGCCAGCAGTTACGGGGGCGGGTCAGAGACCCAGTACTTC.

In the case of this clone: This same CDR3 is encoded by further DNA sequences in the sample. V usage is TRBV5-1 and J usage is TRBJ1-3; 9 nucleotides align to TRBD1. The CDR3 is 15 residues long. The junction had 5 bases not matched to a gene; V was cut back by 4 bases and J by 3 bases. Germline V gene sequence: CDR1 SGHRS, CDR2 YFSETQ. The CDR3, as DNA: TGCGCCAGCAGCCCGGGACAGGGAATTGGAAACACCATATATTTT. Its protein is CASSPGQGIGNTIYF.

The chain links TRBV7-3 to TRBJ1-6; D gene ambiguous. This CDR3 is built from 15 residues. CDR1 is SGHTA and CDR2 is FQGTGA in the germline V gene. V lost 5 bases to trimming and J lost 7 bases, with 15 bases between them. The CDR3 region has the DNA TGTGCCAGCAGCCGCACTGGCGCCGGGAATTCACCCCTCCACTTT. Residues: CASSRTGAGNSPLHF. Supplemented by reference TRBV7-3 and TRBJ1-6, the full variable domain reads GAGVSQTPSNKVTEKGKYVELRCDPISGHTALYWYRQSLGQGPEFLIYFQGTGAADDSGLPNDRFFAVRPEGSVSTLKIQRTERGDSAVYLCASSRTGAGNSPLHFGNGTRLTVT.

The chain links TRBV5-8 to TRBJ1-6, with 9 bases aligning to TRBD1. Losses at the gene ends were 5 bases for V and 10 bases for J; bases not matched to a gene: 4. Germline V lookup: CDR1 SGHTS, CDR2 YDEGEE. The CDR3 runs 13 residues. The CDR3 region is CASRGTGQSPLHF. The CDR3 nucleotides read TGTGCCAGCAGAGGGACAGGGCAATCACCCCTCCACTTT.

V gene TRBV25-1 combines with J gene TRBJ1-1; unclear D gene. This CDR3 has 14 amino acids. Looked up from germline, CDR1 is MGHDK and CDR2 is SYGVNS. Trimming shortened V by 1 base and J by 4 bases, and 10 bases separated the two germline ends. The CDR3 reads CASSEFISVTEAFF. In nucleotides, the CDR3 is TGTGCCAGCAGTGAATTTATCTCAGTCACTGAAGCTTTCTTT.

The chain links TRBV19 to TRBJ1-1, with TRBD1 as a possible D gene (5 bases). Germline lookup yields CDR1 LNHDA and CDR2 SQIVND (reference sequence). Trimming pared 5 bases from V and 1 base from J, leaving 23 bases between. This CDR3 has 18 residues. The CDR3 loop is CASSSSGRATGWNTEAFF. As DNA, the CDR3 is TGTGCCAGTAGTTCCAGTGGCCGGGCTACAGGTTGGAACACTGAAGCTTTCTTT.

The CDR3 region is CPRSLGGTGKGNEQFF. Here the CDR3 DNA reads TGCCCCCGCAGCTTGGGGGGGACAGGGAAGGGGAATGAGCAGTTCTTC. The chain is built from TRBV5-1 and TRBJ2-1, with TRBD1 matching 9 bases. The CDR3 extends over 16 amino acids. Germline values: CDR1 SGHRS, CDR2 YFSETQ. Drawing the rest from reference TRBV5-1 and TRBJ2-1, the complete variable domain is KAGVTQTPRYLIKTRGQQVTLSCSPISGHRSVSWYQQTPGQGLQFLFEYFSETQRNKGNFPGRFSGRQFSNSRSEMNVSTLELGDSALYLCPRSLGGTGKGNEQFFGPGTRLTVL.

The chain uses TRBV2 and TRBJ1-1, with a possible D match to TRBD1 (5 bases). The CDR3 loop spans 14 amino acids. Germline CDR1 SNHLY, CDR2 FYNNEI. Trimming removed 5 bases at V and 2 bases at J, with 12 bases between. The CDR3 spells CASSLRQINTEAFF. The CDR3 DNA reads TGTGCCAGCAGTTTAAGACAGATAAACACTGAAGCTTTCTTT.

This clone was detected only a few times. V is TRBV5-4 and J is TRBJ2-7, with TRBD1 matching over 7 bases. The CDR3 sequence is 15 residues long. Germline assignment: CDR1 SGHNT and CDR2 YYREEE (reference sequence). The V and J ends lost 4 bases and 2 bases, in that order; junction bases with no gene match: 9. In nucleotides, the CDR3 is TGTGCCAGCAGCAAAGGGGGACAGTCGACCTACGAGCAGTACTTC. Its protein product is CASSKGGQSTYEQYF.

This sequence joins TRBV25-1 and TRBJ1-1, with 7 nucleotides matching TRBD1. This CDR3 is built from 15 residues. Germline V gives CDR1 MGHDK, CDR2 SYGVNS. Unmatched junction bases numbered 7, after V lost 3 bases and J lost 3 bases. For the CDR3, the DNA is TGTGCCAGCAGTGATCCTACAGGGGCGGACACTGAAGCTTTCTTT. Encoded protein: CASSDPTGADTEAFF.

V and J are TRBV9 and TRBJ2-1; tentatively, D is TRBD2 (5 bases). The CDR3 extends over 15 amino acids. V was cut by 0 bases and J by 8 bases, with 15 bases left in between. CDR1 is SGDLS and CDR2 is YYNGEE in the germline V gene. The CDR3 coding sequence is TGTGCCAGCAGCGTAGGCAGCGCCGGGGTTTATGAGCAGTTCTTC. Translation: CASSVGSAGVYEQFF.

This rearrangement joins TRBV5-4 to TRBJ2-1; a possible D gene is TRBD1 (6 bases). Germline CDR1 and CDR2: SGHNT and YYREEE (reference sequence). The V and J ends lost 5 bases and 0 bases respectively, with 15 bases between them. CDR3 length equals 16 residues. DNA for the CDR3: TGTGCCAGCAGTCCTCACGGGACAAGCTCCTACAATGAGCAGTTCTTC. It specifies CASSPHGTSSYNEQFF. The variable domain in full, with the rest retrieved from reference TRBV5-4 and TRBJ2-1, is ETGVTQSPTHLIKTRGQQVTLRCSSQSGHNTVSWYQQALGQGPQFIFQYYREEENGRGNFPPRFSGLQFPNYSSELNVNALELDDSALYLCASSPHGTSSYNEQFFGPGTRLTVL.

The V and J genes are TRBV7-9 and TRBJ1-1; D remains unclear. CDR1 SEHNR and CDR2 FQNEAQ come from the germline V gene (reference sequence). Trimming took off 5 bases at V and 1 base at J, with 8 bases between the two ends. The CDR3 runs to 13 residues. This chain's CDR3 is CASSQLSNTEAFF. DNA of the CDR3: TGTGCCAGCAGCCAACTGTCGAACACTGAAGCTTTCTTT.

This clone has just one count. The V and J genes are TRBV5-1 and TRBJ2-6; no definite D call. The CDR3 has 15 residues. CDR1 is SGHRS and CDR2 is YFSETQ in the germline V gene. Trimming took off 1 base at V and 0 bases at J, with 5 bases between the two ends. This CDR3 is CASSLPDSGANVLTF. The CDR3 nucleotides read TGCGCCAGCAGCTTGCCAGACTCTGGGGCCAACGTCCTGACTTTC.

V usage is TRBV6-2 or TRBV6-3 and J usage is TRBJ2-2; D is uncertain. Trimming pared 4 bases from V and 4 bases from J, leaving 13 bases between. The germline V gene encodes CDR1 MNHEY and CDR2 SVGEGT. There are 15 residues in the CDR3. CDR3 sequence (DNA): TGTGCCAGCAGTTCCATTCAGCGAATCACCGGGGAGCTGTTTTTT. Amino acids: CASSSIQRITGELFF.

V usage is TRBV7-8 and J usage is TRBJ1-1, with D unclear. The CDR3 has 12 residues. Germline CDR1 reads SGHVS; CDR2 reads FQNEAQ. Trimming shortened V by 7 bases and J by 5 bases, and 11 bases separated the two germline ends. As DNA, the CDR3 is TGTGCCAGCACCCCTGGCAGGACTGAAGCTTTCTTT. It codes for CASTPGRTEAFF.

The genes are TRBV4-2 and TRBJ1-6; a weak D match, TRBD1 (6 bases). V lost 6 bases to trimming and J lost 7 bases, with 16 bases between them. The CDR3 is 15 residues long. Germline V gives CDR1 LGHNA, CDR2 YNFKEQ. DNA for the CDR3: TGTGCCAGCAGACTAAATACAGGGATGAATTCACCCCTCCACTTT. Translated: CASRLNTGMNSPLHF.

This chain connects TRBV2 to TRBJ1-2; D unresolved. This CDR3 has 12 amino acids. Germline-derived CDR1 and CDR2 are SNHLY and FYNNEI. Trimming left V 3 bases short and J 4 bases short, with 6 bases between. This CDR3 reads CASSDRLYGYTF. The CDR3 DNA follows: TGTGCCAGCAGTGACAGACTCTATGGCTACACCTTC.

V and J are TRBV18 and TRBJ2-5; maybe TRBD2 (5 bases). CDR1 KGHSH and CDR2 LQKENI come from the germline V gene. V was clipped by 4 bases and J by 5 bases, with 11 bases between them. This CDR3 region has 13 residues. CDR3 coding DNA: TGTGCCAGCTCACAGGGTCGAGGGGAGACCCAGTACTTC. It specifies CASSQGRGETQYF.

The chain joins TRBV5-1 to TRBJ1-2; D possibly corresponds to TRBD1 (5 bases). This CDR3 has 14 amino acids. The ends were cut back, 0 bases at V and 7 bases at J, with 13 bases in the middle. Germline CDR1 reads SGHRS; CDR2 reads YFSETQ. CDR3 bases: TGCGCCAGCAGCTTGGCACCGGGGGGAAGTGGCTACACCTTC. This encodes CASSLAPGGSGYTF.

This chain connects TRBV27 to TRBJ1-6; D perhaps matches TRBD1 (5 bases). From germline, CDR1 is MNHEY and CDR2 SMNVEV (reference sequence). There are 15 residues in the CDR3. Trimming removed 6 bases from V and 7 bases from J, with 16 bases in between. Written as DNA, the CDR3 is TGTGCCAGCAGGGACTCCGACGGGGGAAATTCACCCCTCCACTTT. Protein product: CASRDSDGGNSPLHF.

The rearrangement uses TRBV5-4 and TRBJ1-3; tentatively, D is TRBD1 (5 bases). The CDR3 has 16 residues. Per germline, CDR1 SGHNT and CDR2 YYREEE (reference sequence). V lost 4 bases, J lost 2 bases, and 16 bases lay in between. The CDR3 coding sequence is TGTGCCAGCAGCCCCCAGATGGGGGGACCTGGAAACACCATATATTTT. It codes for CASSPQMGGPGNTIYF.

V gene TRBV19 combines with J gene TRBJ2-7; D possibly corresponds to TRBD1 (5 bases). CDR1 is LNHDA, CDR2 SQIVND, per germline (reference sequence). CDR3 length: 17 amino acids. Trimming cost V 2 bases and J 0 bases, with 17 bases left between them. CDR3 in DNA: TGTGCCAGTAGTATAAGGGGCCAGGTTACAAACTCCTACGAGCAGTACTTC. Its protein is CASSIRGQVTNSYEQYF.

The chain combines TRBV4-1 with TRBJ1-4; TRBD1 matches 7 bases. Per the germline V gene, CDR1 is MGHRA and CDR2 is YSYEKL. J lost 4 bases, V lost 4 bases, and 9 bases had no gene match. CDR3 size: 16 residues. Written as DNA, the CDR3 is TGCGCCAGCAGCCTGGGTCCGGGACAGAGTAATGAAAAACTGTTTTTT. This sequence encodes CASSLGPGQSNEKLFF.

V usage is TRBV7-3 and J usage is TRBJ2-1; 7 bases line up with TRBD1. The CDR3 covers 14 residues. The germline CDR1 and CDR2 sequences are SGHTA and FQGTGA. V gave up 5 bases and J gave up 10 bases; unmatched junction bases: 11. The CDR3 spells CASSDRDGAKEQFF. CDR3 coding DNA: TGTGCCAGCAGCGACAGGGACGGCGCTAAGGAGCAGTTCTTC.

This sequence joins TRBV7-3 and TRBJ2-1; 16 bases are shared with TRBD2. CDR1 is SGHTA, CDR2 FQGTGA, per germline. V lost 4 bases and J lost 8; bases outside the gene matches: 2. This CDR3 spans 15 amino acids. CDR3 amino acids: CASSSGTSGRDEQFF. In DNA, the CDR3 is TGTGCCAGCAGCTCTGGGACTAGCGGGAGGGATGAGCAGTTCTTC.